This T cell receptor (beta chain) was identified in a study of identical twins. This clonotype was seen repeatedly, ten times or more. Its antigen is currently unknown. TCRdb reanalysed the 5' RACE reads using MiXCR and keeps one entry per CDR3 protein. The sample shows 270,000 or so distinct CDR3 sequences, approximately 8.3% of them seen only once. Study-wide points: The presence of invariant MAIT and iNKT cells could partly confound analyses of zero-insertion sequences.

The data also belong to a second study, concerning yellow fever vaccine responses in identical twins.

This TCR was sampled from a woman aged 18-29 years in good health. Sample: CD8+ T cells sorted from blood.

Here the CDR3 DNA reads TGCGCCAGCAGCTTAATTGGAGATACGCAGTATTTT. It yields the protein CASSLIGDTQYF. The chain joins TRBV5-1 to TRBJ2-3; D not resolved. Germline V CDR1 and CDR2: SGHRS, YFSETQ. V lost 2 bases and J lost 5, with 6 bases in between. This CDR3 has 12 amino acids.